The 14 T cell receptor beta chains presented below share a single source sample, sequenced in a study of T cells in Graves' hyperthyroidism and ophthalmopathy. Amplified regions were TCR beta CDR3 sequences from RNA transcripts. The HTBI primer set was used in a first-round RT-PCR of the TCR CDR3. TCRdb redid the calling of the multiplex PCR reads with MiXCR, one entry per CDR3 protein. The sample lists roughly 530,000 distinct CDR3 sequences, roughly 15% occurring once. Sample: blood. The source of these receptors is a woman aged 18-29 years with Graves' ophthalmopathy.

The rearrangement joins TRBV6-5 to TRBJ2-7, with D possibly TRBD1 on 5 matching bases. The germline V and J ends were trimmed by 2 bases and 7 bases, with 18 bases remaining between them. Germline V lookup: CDR1 MNHEY, CDR2 SVGAGI. The CDR3 covers 15 residues. The chain's CDR3 is CASSYAVSRGAEQYF. For the CDR3, the DNA is TGTGCCAGCAGTTACGCGGTTAGTAGGGGCGCGGAGCAGTACTTC.

This sequence joins TRBV28 and TRBJ2-2, with 7 bases fitting TRBD2. Germline loops: CDR1 MDHEN, CDR2 SYDVKM. CDR3 length equals 15 residues. V dropped 5 bases and J dropped 6; count of bases not matched to a gene: 9. The CDR3 DNA follows: TGTGCCAGCAGTCTGGGGGAGGGCCCCCCCGGGGAGCTGTTTTTT. Its protein is CASSLGEGPPGELFF.

This clonotype was observed many times. The chain employs TRBV11-1 and TRBJ2-3, with D possibly being TRBD1 (5 bases). The CDR3 totals 13 residues. Germline V gene sequence: CDR1 SGHAT, CDR2 FQDESV (reference sequence). Trimming took off 10 bases at V and 3 bases at J, with 14 bases between the two ends. The CDR3 spells CATTVGATDTQYF. In nucleotides, the CDR3 is TGTGCCACGACAGTTGGTGCTACAGATACGCAGTATTTT.

The rearrangement joins TRBV7-3 to TRBJ1-6; unclear D gene. The CDR3 has 13 amino acids. Trimming removed 1 base at V and 10 bases at J, with 8 bases between. CDR1 and CDR2 from the germline V gene are SGHTA and FQGTGA. CDR3 amino acids: CASSLREGSPLHF. The CDR3 coding sequence is TGTGCCAGCAGCTTAAGGGAGGGCTCACCCCTCCACTTT.

The J gene is TRBJ2-5, the V gene TRBV12-5; tentatively, D is TRBD1 (6 bases). Trimming took off 0 bases at V and 3 bases at J, with 11 bases between the two ends. The CDR3 consists of 15 residues. CDR1 is LGHNT, CDR2 FRNRAP, per germline. The CDR3 loop reads CASGLVGEGEETQYF. CDR3 DNA sequence: TGTGCTAGTGGTTTGGTAGGAGAGGGGGAAGAGACCCAGTACTTC. Using reference TRBV12-5 and TRBJ2-5 for the parts outside the CDR3, the full variable domain is DARVTQTPRHKVTEMGQEVTMRCQPILGHNTVFWYRQTMMQGLELLAYFRNRAPLDDSGMPKDRFSAEMPDATLATLKIQPSEPRDSAVYFCASGLVGEGEETQYFGPGTRLLVL.

This chain joins TRBV6-9 and TRBJ2-7; 9 bases fit TRBD2. The germline CDR1 and CDR2 sequences are MNHGY and SVAAGI. Losses at the gene ends were 0 bases for V and 5 bases for J; bases not matched to a gene: 11. CDR3 length equals 17 residues. CDR3 DNA sequence: TGTGCCAGCAGTTATTCTATTAGCGGGAGTATCACCCACGAGCAGTACTTC. This gives the protein CASSYSISGSITHEQYF.

This clonotype was observed many times. J is TRBJ1-2 and V is TRBV2, with 9 bases fitting TRBD1. Germline CDR1 is SNHLY and CDR2 is FYNNEI. The CDR3 contains 13 residues. V lost 10 bases to trimming and J lost 3 bases; unmatched junction nucleotides: 6. The CDR3 spells CATTGGADYGYTF. The DNA of the CDR3 is TGTGCCACCACAGGGGGCGCGGACTATGGCTACACCTTC.

This clonotype was observed a handful of times. The chain employs TRBV28 and TRBJ1-1; TRBD1 aligns across 8 bases. This CDR3 contains 17 residues. Germline lookup yields CDR1 MDHEN and CDR2 SYDVKM. V lost 3 bases and J lost 1; bases outside the gene matches: 10. The CDR3 here is CASSFNAGGRGNTEAFF. The DNA for the CDR3 is TGTGCCAGCAGTTTTAACGCAGGGGGCAGGGGGAACACTGAAGCTTTCTTT.

This clonotype was picked up many times. The chain recombines TRBV11-2 with TRBJ2-3, with TRBD1 matching 12 bases. Looked up from germline, CDR1 is SGHAT and CDR2 is FQNNGV. This CDR3 has 15 residues. J lost 4 bases, V lost 6 bases, and 5 bases had no gene match. CDR3 in DNA: TGTGCCAGCAGACCGGGACAGGGGGCTGCAGATACGCAGTATTTT. It translates to CASRPGQGAADTQYF.

This clonotype has ten or more counts. The chain carries TRBV13 and TRBJ1-1; D possibly corresponds to TRBD1 (6 bases). V lost 5 bases to trimming and J lost 0 bases, with 13 bases between them. Germline V lookup: CDR1 PRHDT, CDR2 FYEKMQ (reference sequence). The CDR3 runs to 15 residues. This CDR3 is CASSPRDILNTEAFF. Written as DNA, the CDR3 is TGTGCCAGCAGCCCAAGGGACATCCTGAACACTGAAGCTTTCTTT.

Comments on this clonotype: Just one base apart from a much larger clone, this may be a read error. This chain connects TRBV7-9 to TRBJ2-2; D might be TRBD2 (6 bases). Germline-derived CDR1 and CDR2 are SEHNR and FQNEAQ (reference sequence). The CDR3 loop spans 16 amino acids. CDR3 DNA: TGTGCCAGCAGCTTCCCGAGCCCGGTCCACACCGGGGGGCTGTTTTTT. Translating it yields CASSFPSPVHTGGLFF. Drawing the rest from reference TRBV7-9 and TRBJ2-2, the complete variable domain is DTGVSQNPRHKITKRGQNVTFRCDPISEHNRLYWYRQTLGQGPEFLTYFQNEAQLEKSRLLSDRFSAERPKGSFSTLEIQRTEQGDSAMYLCASSFPSPVHTGGLFFGEGSRLTVL.

This clonotype was recorded at least ten times. The CDR3 region is CASSLSGLGLAGVKETQYF. As DNA, the CDR3 is TGTGCCAGCAGTTTAAGTGGTCTGGGACTAGCGGGAGTGAAGGAGACCCAGTACTTC. This chain connects TRBV28 to TRBJ2-5; 14 nucleotides line up with TRBD2. V was clipped by 2 bases and J by 5 bases; unmatched bases: 13. The CDR3 loop spans 19 amino acids. CDR1 and CDR2 (germline): MDHEN, SYDVKM.

The V call is TRBV15, the J call TRBJ2-3; no firm D call. Trimming cost V 6 bases and J 2 bases, with 15 bases left between them. Per germline, CDR1 LNHNV and CDR2 YYDKDF (reference sequence). The CDR3 length is 15 residues. CDR3 coding DNA: TGTGCCACCAGGGGAAACCCTGTTATCACAGATACGCAGTATTTT. It yields the protein CATRGNPVITDTQYF.

There are many counts of this clonotype. The CDR3 spells CASSLVVASGELFF. CDR3 nucleotides: TGTGCCAGCAGCTTAGTAGTGGCTTCCGGGGAGCTGTTTTTT. The chain recombines TRBV11-2 with TRBJ2-2, with D uncertain. This CDR3 has 14 residues. The germline V and J ends were trimmed by 1 base and 6 bases, with 9 bases remaining between them. Germline loops: CDR1 SGHAT, CDR2 FQNNGV. Using reference TRBV11-2 and TRBJ2-2 for the parts outside the CDR3, the full variable domain is EAGVAQSPRYKIIEKRQSVAFWCNPISGHATLYWYQQILGQGPKLLIQFQNNGVVDDSQLPKDRFSAERLKGVDSTLKIQPAKLEDSAVYLCASSLVVASGELFFGEGSRLTVL.